What follows describes a single T cell receptor (beta chain). The primer mix had 60 Vbeta and 13 Jbeta primers. Sequenced by immunoSEQ multiplex PCR; TCRdb stores in-frame clones only, minus some. Here the sample spans about 160,000 clones, about 80% being singletons. Germline V CDR1 and CDR2: SGHRS, YFSETQ. The CDR3 length is 15 residues. V shed 4 bases and J shed 0 bases, with 11 bases lying between them. The data were obtained in a study of cytomegalovirus exposure and HLA in healthy donors. Material: PBMCs. J is TRBJ1-3 and V is TRBV5-1; no clear D. This sequence was found in a young man in good health and CMV-seropositive. The chain's CDR3 is CASSPRESSGNTIYF. In DNA, the CDR3 is TGCGCCAGCAGCCCGCGAGAGAGCTCTGGAAACACCATATATTTT.